One sample yielded the 21 T cell receptor beta chains listed below, sequenced in a study of blood T cell repertoires in COVID-19. TCRdb's table, derived via immunoSEQ multiplex PCR, lists solely in-frame clones and lacks some. The repertoire has roughly 340,000 clones, 88% of them found once; the top ten carry approximately 7.3%. The sample consisted of peripheral blood. The origin of the receptors is a woman aged 70 to 79 with COVID-19, enrolled during active disease.

CDR3 amino acids: CASSLRGIQNTEAFF. CDR3 coding DNA: TGTGCCAGCAGCCTAAGGGGGATCCAGAACACTGAAGCTTTCTTT. V is TRBV7-2 and J is TRBJ1-1; a weak D match, TRBD1 (6 bases). The CDR3 totals 15 residues. The V end was cut by 5 bases, the J end by 1 base, with 14 bases between. CDR1 and CDR2 from the germline V gene are SGHTA and FQGNSA.

The CDR3 DNA follows: TGCGCCAGCAGCCAAGATATCAGCGGGGGGACCCAAGAGACCCAGTACTTC. Translating gives CASSQDISGGTQETQYF. The gene calls are TRBV4-3 and TRBJ2-5, with 9 bases lining up with TRBD2. After removal of 0 bases from V and 1 base from J, the junction contained 6 bases not matched to a gene. From germline, CDR1 is LGHNA and CDR2 YSLEER. The CDR3 contains 17 residues.

This rearrangement joins TRBV27 to TRBJ2-3, with 10 bases lining up with TRBD2. This CDR3 contains 16 residues. Germline V gene data show CDR1 as MNHEY and CDR2 as SMNVEV (reference sequence). V lost 7 bases and J lost 4; bases outside the gene matches: 11. CDR3 amino acids: CASMTFSGGHPDTQYF. CDR3 coding DNA: TGTGCCAGCATGACCTTTAGCGGGGGGCACCCAGATACGCAGTATTTT.

The V gene is TRBV6-2 or TRBV6-3, the J gene TRBJ2-3; no clear D gene. Looked up from germline, CDR1 is MNHEY and CDR2 is SVGEGT. V was trimmed by 4 bases and J by 3 bases, leaving 20 bases between them. CDR3 length: 17 residues. The CDR3 sequence: CASSLGALPVGTDTQYF. CDR3 DNA: TGTGCCAGCAGTTTAGGAGCACTACCGGTGGGTACAGATACGCAGTATTTT.

V usage is TRBV4-1 and J usage is TRBJ1-1; D remains unclear. The CDR3 spans 15 residues. Per the germline V gene, CDR1 is MGHRA and CDR2 is YSYEKL. Deletions cut 1 base from V and 5 bases from J, with 14 bases between. CDR3 loop: CASSQAGVGRTEAFF. The CDR3 nucleotides are TGCGCCAGCAGCCAAGCTGGGGTAGGGAGGACTGAAGCTTTCTTT.

The chain couples TRBV5-6 to TRBJ1-1; D possibly corresponds to TRBD1 (5 bases). Germline V gives CDR1 SGHDT, CDR2 YYEEEE. The CDR3 length is 14 residues. V shed 0 bases and J shed 4 bases, with 10 bases lying between them. The CDR3 DNA reads as TGTGCCAGCAGCTTGGAGGGGTTGGCCACTGAAGCTTTCTTT. Its protein is CASSLEGLATEAFF.

The DNA of the CDR3 is TGTGCCACCAGCGGTTCCGACCGACTCTCTGGAAACACCATATATTTT. Translation gives CATSGSDRLSGNTIYF. The V call is TRBV24-1, the J call TRBJ1-3, with no clear D. This CDR3 has 16 residues. CDR1 is KGHDR, CDR2 SFDVKD, per germline. The V end was cut by 7 bases, the J end by 0 bases, with 15 bases between.

J is TRBJ2-4 and V is TRBV11-2, with a possible D match to TRBD2 (5 bases). The CDR3 covers 11 residues. V was pared by 4 bases and J by 7 bases, with 5 bases between. CDR1 is SGHAT, CDR2 FQNNGV, per germline. This CDR3 reads CASSSGNIQYF. The CDR3 region has the DNA TGTGCCAGCAGCTCGGGGAACATTCAGTACTTC.

The chain combines TRBV2 with TRBJ2-7, with TRBD2 matching 8 bases. Germline loops: CDR1 SNHLY, CDR2 FYNNEI. The CDR3 loop spans 14 amino acids. J lost 5 bases, V lost 5 bases, and 8 bases had no gene match. The CDR3 DNA reads TGTGCCAGCAGTTCCCGGGGGGGGTACGACGAGCAGTACTTC. Translating gives CASSSRGGYDEQYF.

V and J are TRBV30 and TRBJ2-1, with 8 bases identical to TRBD2. The CDR3 is 18 residues long. With 1 base clipped from V and 8 bases from J, the junction kept 19 bases outside the gene matches. Per germline, CDR1 GTSNPN and CDR2 SVGIG (reference sequence). CDR3: CAWSDREGRPFRRDEQFF. For the CDR3, the DNA is TGTGCCTGGAGTGACCGGGAGGGGCGGCCGTTCAGGAGGGATGAGCAGTTCTTC.

The rearrangement joins TRBV27 to TRBJ2-2; D call uncertain. Between the trimmed V and J ends, which lost 1 base and 1 base, there was a span of 13 bases. Germline-derived CDR1 and CDR2 are MNHEY and SMNVEV (reference sequence). The CDR3 sequence is 17 residues long. CDR3 amino acids: CASSLFGHAKNTGELFF. As DNA, the CDR3 is TGTGCCAGCAGTTTATTTGGGCACGCCAAGAACACCGGGGAGCTGTTTTTT.

About this clone itself: Other DNA sequences within the sample encode an identical CDR3. The rearrangement uses TRBV18 and TRBJ1-3; the match to TRBD1 covers 9 bases. The CDR3 is 15 amino acids. V was clipped by 3 bases and J by 1 base; unmatched bases: 1. CDR1 and CDR2 (germline): KGHSH, LQKENI. The CDR3 loop reads CASSPGQGSGNTIYF. The DNA for the CDR3 is TGTGCCAGCTCACCGGGACAGGGTTCTGGAAACACCATATATTTT.

The chain carries TRBV5-3 and TRBJ1-6, with D maybe TRBD1 (5 bases). TRBV5-3 is given ORF status, its function remaining uncertain. With 4 bases removed from V and 10 bases from J, the gap between germline ends came to 27 bases. This CDR3 is 18 amino acids long. Here the CDR3 reads CARSMAWPEGRAGSPLHF. CDR3 DNA: TGTGCCAGAAGCATGGCTTGGCCGGAGGGCAGGGCGGGATCACCCCTCCACTTT.

CDR3 residues: CASSALAEETQYF. The CDR3 DNA reads TGTGCCAGCTCGGCGCTAGCGGAAGAGACCCAGTACTTC. The chain links TRBV18 to TRBJ2-5; 7 bases align to TRBD2. The CDR3 is 13 residues long. Germline V CDR1 and CDR2: KGHSH, LQKENI. The junction had 4 bases not matched to a gene; V was cut back by 6 bases and J by 3 bases.

This sequence joins TRBV7-5 and TRBJ1-1. TRBV7-5 is termed a pseudogene. The length of the CDR3 is 15 residues. CDR3 protein: CARSLDPGIGTEAFF. CDR3 DNA sequence: TGTGCCAGAAGCTTGGATCCCGGGATCGGCACTGAAGCTTTCTTT.

The chain joins TRBV2 to TRBJ1-3; TRBD1 agrees at 7 bases. The junction had 8 bases not matched to a gene; V was cut back by 6 bases and J by 0 bases. The CDR3 sequence is 16 residues long. CDR1 is SNHLY, CDR2 FYNNEI, per germline. The CDR3 loop reads CASSPQGTPSGNTIYF. The CDR3 DNA follows: TGTGCCAGCAGCCCACAGGGGACCCCCTCTGGAAACACCATATATTTT.

The chain has TRBV7-2 and TRBJ1-2; TRBD1 agrees at 7 bases. V lost 8 bases, J lost 7 bases, and 10 bases stayed unmatched. Germline V gene lookup returns CDR1 SGHTA and CDR2 FQGNSA. This CDR3 has 13 amino acids. CDR3 bases: TGTGCCAGCTCGAGGAAGCAGGGGGGTGGCTACACCTTC. It translates to CASSRKQGGGYTF.

This clone was observed a single time. The DNA is left out, because the CDR3 cannot be placed on it with certainty; the CDR3 is given as TCRdb lists it. The chain recombines TRBV21-1 with TRBJ1-2; the table's D call of TRBD1 was not tested on the DNA. TRBV21-1 is noted as a pseudogene. The CDR3 sequence runs 14 residues, both termini included. The CDR3 spells CASILDRDGDGYTF.

The rearrangement joins TRBV4-1 to TRBJ1-1; maybe TRBD1 (5 bases). With 1 base removed from V and 4 bases from J, the gap between germline ends came to 13 bases. CDR3 length equals 15 residues. CDR1 is MGHRA, CDR2 YSYEKL, per germline. The CDR3 reads CASSQGSGGSTEAFF. CDR3 nucleotides: TGCGCCAGCAGCCAAGGATCTGGGGGGAGCACTGAAGCTTTCTTT.

The chain carries TRBV11-2 and TRBJ2-5; 8 positions match TRBD1. The germline gives CDR1 SGHAT, CDR2 FQNNGV. The CDR3 totals 15 residues. After removal of 5 bases from V and 4 bases from J, the junction contained 9 bases not matched to a gene. In nucleotides, the CDR3 is TGTGCCAGCAGCACCCCTACAGGGGGTAGAGAGACCCAGTACTTC. Protein product: CASSTPTGGRETQYF.

The V and J genes are TRBV7-9 and TRBJ2-7; TRBD1 matches 7 bases. Germline V gives CDR1 SEHNR, CDR2 FQNEAQ (reference sequence). V gave up 8 bases and J gave up 3 bases; unmatched junction bases: 4. The CDR3 consists of 12 residues. In DNA, the CDR3 is TGTGCCAGCTCGACAGGGCACTACGAGCAGTACTTC. Translation: CASSTGHYEQYF.